One and the same sample provided the 18 T cell receptor beta chains below, sequenced in a study of CD8+ T cells in alopecia areata. Sequencing relied on a cDNA template that was reverse transcribed from extracted RNA. The protocol was immunoSEQ multiplex PCR, while the TCRdb copy is restricted to in-frame clones and leaves out a portion. The data hold around 36,000 clones, with approximately 54% observed a single time. CD25+CD127- cells were obtained by sorting CD4+ cells, for roughly five patients. The source material was CD4+ Tregs sorted from blood. The receptors here all came from a human donor with alopecia areata.

This clone was picked up a small number of times. The V gene is TRBV28, the J gene TRBJ2-6; D may be TRBD1 or TRBD2 (7 bases each). Germline assignment: CDR1 MDHEN and CDR2 SYDVKM. The CDR3 is 16 residues long. Between the trimmed V and J ends, which lost 4 bases and 3 bases, there was a span of 13 bases. The CDR3 region has the DNA TGTGCCAGCAGTTCAACAGGGGAGGGTGGGGCCAACGTCCTGACTTTC. Protein: CASSSTGEGGANVLTF.

This clone was seen just once. V gene TRBV4-3 combines with J gene TRBJ2-1; no definite D call. The CDR3 loop spans 13 amino acids. Germline assignment: CDR1 LGHNA and CDR2 YSLEER. Trimming pared 0 bases from V and 9 bases from J, leaving 9 bases between. The CDR3 is CASSQEAWAEQFF. The CDR3 DNA sequence: TGCGCCAGCAGCCAAGAAGCCTGGGCTGAGCAGTTCTTC.

This clone has a handful of counts. Other DNA sequences in this specimen translate into the identical CDR3. The V gene is TRBV7-9, the J gene TRBJ2-7; TRBD2 agrees at 8 bases. V shed 2 bases, J shed 1 base, and the junction held 4 bases outside the gene matches. The germline V gene encodes CDR1 SEHNR and CDR2 FQNEAQ (reference sequence). The length of the CDR3 is 15 residues. CDR3: CASSLSQRGSYEQYF. For the CDR3, the DNA is TGTGCCAGCAGCTTAAGTCAGCGGGGGTCCTACGAGCAGTACTTC.

This clone was seen a single time. The rearrangement joins TRBV28 to TRBJ1-1; possibly TRBD1 for D (5 bases). CDR1 and CDR2 (germline): MDHEN, SYDVKM. The CDR3 has 14 residues. The germline V and J ends were trimmed by 8 bases and 0 bases, with 13 bases remaining between them. The CDR3, as DNA: TGTGCCAGCCAAATCGGGGGTATGAACACTGAAGCTTTCTTT. This encodes CASQIGGMNTEAFF.

This clone is medium-sized in the sample. The rearrangement joins TRBV7-2 to TRBJ1-6; 8 positions match TRBD1. CDR1 is SGHTA and CDR2 is FQGNSA in the germline V gene. The length of the CDR3 is 15 residues. With 3 bases clipped from V and 8 bases from J, the junction kept 6 bases outside the gene matches. CDR3 residues: CASSFSGQGYSPLHF. DNA of the CDR3: TGTGCCAGCAGCTTTTCCGGACAGGGTTATTCACCCCTCCACTTT. Based on the CDR3 plus reference TRBV7-2 and TRBJ1-6, the full variable domain is GAGVSQSPSNKVTEKGKDVELRCDPISGHTALYWYRQSLGQGLEFLIYFQGNSAPDKSGLPSDRFSAERTGGSVSTLTIQRTQQEDSAVYLCASSFSGQGYSPLHFGNGTRLTVT.

This clone was detected only once. This sequence joins TRBV5-1 and TRBJ2-3; 9 nucleotides agree with TRBD2. The ends lost 4 bases at V and 2 bases at J; junction bases unmatched: 5. The CDR3 consists of 15 residues. Germline V gene data show CDR1 as SGHRS and CDR2 as YFSETQ. The CDR3 nucleotides are TGCGCCAGCAGCGAGGGACTAGCACCCACAGATACGCAGTATTTT. Translation: CASSEGLAPTDTQYF.

By its share, this clone is medium-sized. The V gene is TRBV28, the J gene TRBJ2-5; D gene unclear. Trimming shortened V by 8 bases and J by 6 bases, and 10 bases separated the two germline ends. This CDR3 comprises 11 residues. CDR1 and CDR2 (germline): MDHEN, SYDVKM. The CDR3 DNA follows: TGTGCCAGCTACTCTCCCCAGACCCAGTACTTC. Encoded protein: CASYSPQTQYF. Based on the CDR3 plus reference TRBV28 and TRBJ2-5, the full variable domain is DVKVTQSSRYLVKRTGEKVFLECVQDMDHENMFWYRQDPGLGLRLIYFSYDVKMKEKGDIPEGYSVSREKKERFSLILESASTNQTSMYLCASYSPQTQYFGPGTRLLVL.

The rearrangement joins TRBV19 to TRBJ2-6; tentative D call: TRBD1 (5 bases). The CDR3 totals 15 residues. Germline V gives CDR1 LNHDA, CDR2 SQIVND (reference sequence). V was cut by 7 bases and J by 0 bases, with 10 bases left in between. CDR3 sequence reads: CASTPTVSGANVLTF. CDR3 in DNA: TGTGCCAGTACCCCGACAGTCTCTGGGGCCAACGTCCTGACTTTC.

This clone was seen a few times. The J gene is TRBJ1-1, the V gene TRBV18; 8 nucleotides line up with TRBD1. J gave up 10 bases and V 5 bases, and 6 bases lay outside the gene matches. The CDR3 loop spans 12 amino acids. The V gene's germline CDR1 is KGHSH and CDR2 LQKENI. The CDR3 nucleotides are TGTGCCAGCTCAAAGGACAGGGCTCGAGCTTTCTTT. As protein: CASSKDRARAFF.

This chain connects TRBV5-4 to TRBJ2-1; D might be TRBD2 (6 bases). Germline CDR1 reads SGHNT; CDR2 reads YYREEE (reference sequence). CDR3 size: 16 residues. The germline V and J ends were trimmed by 0 bases and 6 bases, with 16 bases remaining between them. The CDR3 is CASSLGLAMWGNEQFF. CDR3 DNA sequence: TGTGCCAGCAGCTTGGGGCTAGCGATGTGGGGCAATGAGCAGTTCTTC.

The rearrangement uses TRBV30 and TRBJ1-1, with TRBD1 as a possible D gene (6 bases). The CDR3 is made up of 16 amino acids. Between the trimmed V and J ends, which lost 1 base and 5 bases, there was a span of 20 bases. CDR1 and CDR2 from the germline V gene are GTSNPN and SVGIG (reference sequence). In DNA form, the CDR3 reads TGTGCCTGGAGTGCAAAGGGATTGGGAAGGGGGACTGAAGCTTTCTTT. Encoded protein: CAWSAKGLGRGTEAFF.

This clone appeared a single time. The chain recombines TRBV7-3 with TRBJ1-1, with D possibly being TRBD1 (5 bases). CDR3 length: 14 residues. Germline CDR1 is SGHTA and CDR2 is FQGTGA. V was shortened by 3 bases and J by 3 bases, with 11 bases between the two germline ends. The CDR3 here is CASSFKGRDTEAFF. In DNA, the CDR3 is TGTGCCAGCAGCTTTAAGGGACGGGACACTGAAGCTTTCTTT.

This clone turned up a few times. The J gene is TRBJ2-1, the V gene TRBV28, with D possibly TRBD2 on 5 matching bases. Trimming left V 0 bases short and J 7 bases short, with 7 bases between. This CDR3 contains 13 residues. From germline, CDR1 is MDHEN and CDR2 SYDVKM. This chain's CDR3 is CASSLWSGNEQFF. For the CDR3, the DNA is TGTGCCAGCAGTTTATGGTCGGGAAATGAGCAGTTCTTC.

This clone was found a few times. The chain couples TRBV29-1 to TRBJ2-7, with TRBD1 identical over 10 bases. V was clipped by 6 bases and J by 5 bases; unmatched bases: 7. The CDR3 has 13 amino acids. Germline-derived CDR1 and CDR2 are SQVTM and ANQGSEA. As DNA, the CDR3 is TGCAGCGTAGCCGGGACAGGGGACAACGAGCAGTACTTC. Its protein is CSVAGTGDNEQYF.

The CDR3 bases are TGCGCCAGCAGCCAAGTAGGGGTGGGGGGAAACATTCAGTACTTC. Translated: CASSQVGVGGNIQYF. The chain recombines TRBV4-3 with TRBJ2-4; D is possibly TRBD2 (6 bases). This CDR3 is built from 15 residues. V lost 1 base to trimming and J lost 6 bases, with 13 bases between them. Germline V gene lookup returns CDR1 LGHNA and CDR2 YSLEER.

This clone was seen more than once but under ten times. The chain couples TRBV7-3 to TRBJ2-1, with D uncertain. V gave up 0 bases and J gave up 5 bases, with 11 bases separating them. The CDR3 is made up of 15 amino acids. Germline V gives CDR1 SGHTA, CDR2 FQGTGA. The CDR3 region has the DNA TGTGCCAGCAGCTTAACCCGAGACCCAAACAATGAGCAGTTCTTC. Its translation is CASSLTRDPNNEQFF.

This sequence joins TRBV7-9 and TRBJ1-2, with a weak D call TRBD1 (6 bases). The CDR3 spans 14 residues. Germline values: CDR1 SEHNR, CDR2 FQNEAQ (reference sequence). Deletions cut 4 bases from V and 8 bases from J, with 17 bases between. The CDR3 loop reads CASSSHTGIGGYTF. The CDR3 DNA reads TGTGCCAGCAGCTCCCATACAGGGATCGGCGGCTACACCTTC.

This clone was counted a few times. CDR3 bases: TGTGCCAGCAGCTCCCCCAGGAGGGACAGCCTCTCCTACGAGCAGTACTTC. Its protein is CASSSPRRDSLSYEQYF. The chain combines TRBV7-9 with TRBJ2-7, with D possibly being TRBD1 (7 bases). From germline, CDR1 is SEHNR and CDR2 FQNEAQ (reference sequence). CDR3 length equals 17 residues. The germline V and J ends were trimmed by 4 bases and 0 bases, with 19 bases remaining between them.